The 10 T cell receptor beta chains reported below all come from one sample, sequenced in a study of T cell responses to AZD1222 COVID-19 vaccine. Sequenced by immunoSEQ multiplex PCR; TCRdb stores in-frame clones only, minus some. The table records 84,000 or so clones, 90% of them present only once. The sample in question was peripheral blood, obtained 28 days after the second AZD1222 dose. The receptors stem from an adult who received the AZD1222 COVID-19 vaccine.

This chain uses TRBV3-1 (or the pseudogene TRBV3-2) with TRBJ1-1; perhaps TRBD1 as D (5 bases). CDR3 length: 14 amino acids. Trimming shortened V by 1 base and J by 10 bases, and 16 bases separated the two germline ends. Germline values: CDR1 LGHDT, CDR2 YNNKEL (reference sequence). The CDR3 region has the DNA TGTGCCAGCAGCCAAGGAAGTCCTCAGGGTCGAGCTTTCTTT. This translates into CASSQGSPQGRAFF.

The chain carries TRBV18 and TRBJ1-1, with D unclear. V was trimmed by 2 bases and J by 5 bases, leaving 6 bases between them. Germline CDR1 and CDR2: KGHSH and LQKENI. This CDR3 comprises 12 residues. CDR3 residues: CASSPDGTEAFF. In DNA form, the CDR3 reads TGTGCCAGCTCACCAGACGGTACTGAAGCTTTCTTT.

The V gene is TRBV6-2 or TRBV6-3, the J gene TRBJ2-7; D might be TRBD1 (6 bases). Trimming cost V 2 bases and J 4 bases, with 15 bases left between them. The CDR3 runs 15 residues. CDR1 MNHEY and CDR2 SVGEGT come from the germline V gene. This chain's CDR3 is CASSYSAGDPYEQYF. In DNA, the CDR3 is TGTGCCAGCAGTTACAGCGCAGGGGACCCTTACGAGCAGTACTTC.

The chain joins TRBV6-5 to TRBJ2-2; D uncertain. The CDR3 runs to 13 residues. Germline V gives CDR1 MNHEY, CDR2 SVGAGI. V was clipped by 0 bases and J by 6 bases, with 5 bases between them. CDR3 nucleotide sequence: TGTGCCAGCAGTTACTCGACCTCCGGGGAGCTGTTTTTT. Translated, it gives CASSYSTSGELFF.

The V gene is TRBV7-3, the J gene TRBJ2-3; TRBD1 matches at 11 bases. CDR3 length equals 16 residues. V lost 5 bases and J lost 1; bases outside the gene matches: 5. The V gene's germline CDR1 is SGHTA and CDR2 FQGTGA. This CDR3 reads CASSPGQGVGTDTQYF. The CDR3, as DNA: TGTGCCAGCAGCCCGGGACAGGGGGTCGGCACAGATACGCAGTATTTT.

The chain uses TRBV2 and TRBJ2-1, with 13 bases that match TRBD2. The CDR3 runs 15 residues. Germline CDR1 reads SNHLY; CDR2 reads FYNNEI. The V gene end was trimmed by 6 bases and the J gene end by 6 bases; junction bases not matched to a gene: 5. CDR3: CASSILAGGLNEQFF. CDR3 nucleotide sequence: TGTGCCAGCAGCATACTAGCGGGGGGGCTCAATGAGCAGTTCTTC.

The gene calls are TRBV7-8 and TRBJ1-1; D is unresolved. There are 11 residues in the CDR3. The germline CDR1 and CDR2 sequences are SGHVS and FQNEAQ. V lost 4 bases and J 5 bases, leaving 5 bases between the germline ends. CDR3 sequence reads: CASSSFTEAFF. The CDR3 DNA follows: TGTGCCAGCAGCTCTTTTACTGAAGCTTTCTTT.

This rearrangement joins TRBV4-1 to TRBJ2-2; D is perhaps TRBD1 (5 bases). V lost 3 bases and J lost 4, with 12 bases in between. The CDR3 runs to 15 residues. Germline V gives CDR1 MGHRA, CDR2 YSYEKL. CDR3 coding DNA: TGCGCCAGCAGCCAGGGCAGGGTGGGCACCGGGGAGCTGTTTTTT. Its protein product is CASSQGRVGTGELFF.

The gene calls are TRBV7-9 and TRBJ1-1, with D perhaps TRBD1 (6 bases). From germline, CDR1 is SEHNR and CDR2 FQNEAQ (reference sequence). This CDR3 spans 15 amino acids. The V end lost 5 bases, the J end lost 5 bases, and 18 bases lay between the germline ends. This CDR3 reads CASSVLQGLGTEAFF. CDR3 sequence (DNA): TGTGCCAGCAGCGTTTTACAGGGCTTGGGGACTGAAGCTTTCTTT.

The genes are TRBV4-2 and TRBJ1-5, with D unclear. In germline, CDR1 is LGHNA, CDR2 YNFKEQ. Trimming pared 3 bases from V and 3 bases from J, leaving 12 bases between. The CDR3 sequence is 15 residues long. The CDR3, as DNA: TGTGCCAGCAGCCACGAGCACTCAATCAATCAGCCCCAGCATTTT. Residues: CASSHEHSINQPQHF.